A single sample is the source of the 16 T cell receptor beta chains below, sequenced in a study of T-cell reconstitution after alpha-beta-depleted transplantation in children. Unique molecular identifiers were incorporated when the TCRbeta library was constructed. TCRdb independently ran MiXCR on the PCR reads; one entry per CDR3 protein. The sample has 780,000 or so distinct CDR3 sequences, less than 20% seen once. Material: PBMCs, mostly from graft donor cells, obtained 360 days after TCRalphabeta/CD19-depleted stem cell transplant. All receptors derive from a male patient between 10 and 17 years old who had a stem cell transplant for acute lymphoblastic leukemia, so the T cells may come from the graft donor.

This clonotype has a handful of counts. The chain combines TRBV11-2 with TRBJ2-1; a weak D match, TRBD1 (6 bases). Germline CDR1 and CDR2: SGHAT and FQNNGV. The V gene lost 5 bases and the J gene lost 4 bases, with 18 bases spanning the gap. The CDR3 runs to 16 residues. The DNA for the CDR3 is TGTGCCAGCAGCGTCTATGGGTCTGGACAGTACAATGAGCAGTTCTTC. Its protein product is CASSVYGSGQYNEQFF. Drawing the rest from reference TRBV11-2 and TRBJ2-1, the complete variable domain is EAGVAQSPRYKIIEKRQSVAFWCNPISGHATLYWYQQILGQGPKLLIQFQNNGVVDDSQLPKDRFSAERLKGVDSTLKIQPAKLEDSAVYLCASSVYGSGQYNEQFFGPGTRLTVL.

This chain connects TRBV29-1 to TRBJ2-7; maybe TRBD1 (5 bases). V was clipped by 7 bases and J by 1 base, with 20 bases between them. Germline-derived CDR1 and CDR2 are SQVTM and ANQGSEA. This CDR3 contains 15 residues. DNA of the CDR3: TGCAGCGCCTCAGGGAAGAACCTCCATTCCTACGAGCAGTACTTC. Residues: CSASGKNLHSYEQYF.

V gene TRBV3-1 combines with J gene TRBJ2-1, with D possibly being TRBD2 (6 bases). V was pared by 5 bases and J by 5 bases, with 19 bases between. There are 16 residues in the CDR3. The germline CDR1 and CDR2 sequences are LGHDT and YNNKEL (reference sequence). CDR3 protein: CASSISTGTSHNEQFF. The CDR3 DNA reads as TGTGCCAGCAGCATATCGACCGGGACTTCACACAATGAGCAGTTCTTC.

The chain carries TRBV3-1 and TRBJ2-1; TRBD2 matches at 15 bases. The CDR3 is made up of 19 amino acids. The germline V gene encodes CDR1 LGHDT and CDR2 YNNKEL (reference sequence). V lost 4 bases, J lost 1 base, and 8 bases stayed unmatched. CDR3 DNA: TGTGCCAGCAGCCCGGGACTAGCGGGAGGAAGGAAATCCTACAATGAGCAGTTCTTC. Residues: CASSPGLAGGRKSYNEQFF.

The table lists this clonotype with a few counts. This chain uses TRBV18 with TRBJ2-4; 8 bases match TRBD1. The CDR3 has 16 residues. The germline CDR1 and CDR2 sequences are KGHSH and LQKENI. After removal of 0 bases from V and 4 bases from J, the junction contained 5 bases not matched to a gene. The CDR3 here is CASSPPQDRAKNIQYF. The DNA of the CDR3 is TGTGCCAGCTCACCACCCCAGGACAGGGCGAAAAACATTCAGTACTTC.

Concerning this clonotype itself: One end of the junction fails to match germline, which may point to a read error. The rearrangement links TRBV5-6 to TRBJ2-1, with 11 bases lining up with TRBD2. Germline V gene sequence: CDR1 SGHDT, CDR2 YYEEEE. CDR3 size: 15 residues. The CDR3 reads CASSASGRFYIEQFF. The CDR3 DNA reads as TGTGCCAGCAGCGCTAGCGGGAGGTTTTACATTGAGCAGTTCTTC.

This clonotype was found a few times. The chain joins TRBV2 to TRBJ2-7; D is uncertain. Germline V gives CDR1 SNHLY, CDR2 FYNNEI. The CDR3 totals 13 residues. Trimming took 7 bases from V and 5 from J, leaving 15 bases between them. This CDR3 reads CASTADRANEQYF. The CDR3 region has the DNA TGTGCCAGCACCGCAGACCGGGCGAACGAGCAGTACTTC.

The J gene is TRBJ1-1, the V gene TRBV10-3; maybe TRBD1 (6 bases). Germline-derived CDR1 and CDR2 are ENHRY and SYGVKD. V dropped 8 bases and J dropped 7 bases, with 17 bases sitting between them. The CDR3 length is 13 residues. CDR3 region: CAIGGGRTDEAFF. CDR3 sequence (DNA): TGTGCCATCGGAGGGGGACGGACGGATGAAGCTTTCTTT.

This clonotype occurred a few times. The chain uses TRBV9 and TRBJ2-1; D remains ambiguous. Between the trimmed V and J ends, which lost 0 bases and 5 bases, there was a span of 9 bases. Germline V gene sequence: CDR1 SGDLS, CDR2 YYNGEE. The length of the CDR3 is 14 residues. CDR3 loop: CASSVGLRHNEQFF. The CDR3 DNA is TGTGCCAGCAGCGTAGGACTCCGCCACAATGAGCAGTTCTTC.

V gene TRBV9 combines with J gene TRBJ1-6, with 10 bases identical to TRBD1. The V gene's germline CDR1 is SGDLS and CDR2 YYNGEE. CDR3 size: 17 residues. The trim removed 0 bases at V and 7 bases at J, leaving 7 bases unmatched. The DNA for the CDR3 is TGTGCCAGCAGCGTAGGGGGACCGGGACAGGGGAATTCACCCCTCCACTTT. Translated, it gives CASSVGGPGQGNSPLHF.

Many counts were recorded for this clonotype. V usage is TRBV21-1 and J usage is TRBJ2-1; TRBD2, the D gene given by the table, was not confirmed from the DNA. TRBV21-1 is listed as a pseudogene. This CDR3 region has 14 residues. The CDR3 DNA reads as TGTGCCAGCAGCATCAAAAGCGGGAGGGGTGAGCAGTTCTTC. Its protein is CASSIKSGRGEQFF.

V gene TRBV5-1 combines with J gene TRBJ2-3; D is ambiguous. Germline V gene lookup returns CDR1 SGHRS and CDR2 YFSETQ. The CDR3 loop spans 14 amino acids. Between the trimmed V and J ends, which lost 1 base and 4 bases, there was a span of 10 bases. As DNA, the CDR3 is TGCGCCAGCAGCTTGATGAGAAGGGCAGATACGCAGTATTTT. Protein: CASSLMRRADTQYF.

The chain is built from TRBV6-2 or TRBV6-3 and TRBJ1-5, with D hard to call. Trimming shortened V by 1 base and J by 7 bases, and 11 bases separated the two germline ends. CDR3 length: 14 amino acids. In germline, CDR1 is MNHEY, CDR2 SVGEGT. CDR3 nucleotide sequence: TGTGCCAGCAGTTACTTTCCGGGTCTGCAGCCCCAGCATTTT. Its protein is CASSYFPGLQPQHF.

This clonotype was counted only a few times. The chain links TRBV5-1 to TRBJ2-6; TRBD1 or TRBD2 may be the D gene (5 bases each). The CDR3 covers 18 residues. Germline CDR1 is SGHRS and CDR2 is YFSETQ. Trimming stripped 0 bases from V and 0 bases from J, with 13 bases between. CDR3 residues: CASSLGDQPYSGANVLTF. The CDR3 DNA reads TGCGCCAGCAGCTTGGGGGACCAACCCTACTCTGGGGCCAACGTCCTGACTTTC.

V gene TRBV19 combines with J gene TRBJ1-4; 8 nucleotides line up with TRBD1. The CDR3 is made up of 15 amino acids. CDR1 is LNHDA and CDR2 is SQIVND in the germline V gene (reference sequence). The ends lost 10 bases at V and 0 bases at J; junction bases unmatched: 7. The CDR3 reads CATMGQAATNEKLFF. CDR3 sequence (DNA): TGTGCCACCATGGGACAGGCTGCAACTAATGAAAAACTGTTTTTT.

The chain joins TRBV7-9 to TRBJ2-7; TRBD2 is a possible D gene (5 bases). The CDR3 has 15 residues. Germline CDR1 is SEHNR and CDR2 is FQNEAQ (reference sequence). Trimming pared 5 bases from V and 4 bases from J, leaving 18 bases between. The CDR3 is CASSVSVGIGYEQYF. DNA for the CDR3: TGTGCCAGCAGCGTTAGCGTAGGCATCGGGTACGAGCAGTACTTC.